This T cell receptor (beta chain) was identified in a study of blood T cell repertoires in COVID-19. Looked up from germline, CDR1 is LNHDA and CDR2 is SQIVND (reference sequence). This CDR3 spans 11 amino acids. V lost 3 bases and J lost 5, with 3 bases in between. Only in-frame clones appear in the TCRdb table, and some are missing; sequencing was by immunoSEQ multiplex PCR. Here the sample spans around 84,000 clones, around four fifths being singletons. The TCR sequence derives from a man older than 75 with active or convalescent COVID-19. The material sequenced was peripheral blood. The rearrangement uses TRBV19 and TRBJ2-3; D is unresolved. The CDR3: CASSIGDTQYF. The CDR3 DNA reads as TGTGCCAGTAGTATCGGAGATACGCAGTATTTT. The full variable domain, completed using reference TRBV19 and TRBJ2-3, is DGGITQSPKYLFRKEGQNVTLSCEQNLNHDAMYWYRQDPGQGLRLIYYSQIVNDFQKGDIAEGYSVSREKKESFPLTVTSAQKNPTAFYLCASSIGDTQYFGPGTRLTVL.